The T cell receptor beta chain under discussion was sequenced for a study of T cell responses to AZD1222 COVID-19 vaccine. Turning to this clone: The antigen remains unidentified.

Findings of the study overall: Only a handful of people who got AZD1222 tested seropositive at baseline. The study found Spike-specific TCR breadth and depth rose after two AZD1222 doses. The donor cohort was predominantly white British with a female majority, and clonal diversity may have been underestimated. Distributed over spike, vaccine-associated CD4 TCRs predominated at 160-218 and 743-854.

V was pared by 2 bases and J by 5 bases, with 10 bases between. The CDR3 contains 13 residues. Germline assignment: CDR1 LNHDA and CDR2 SQIVND (reference sequence). Assay: immunoSEQ multiplex PCR; the TCRdb copy retains only in-frame clones and omits some. The top ten hold over 5% of the sample, which has about 120,000 clones, less than 95% seen once. The chain is built from TRBV19 and TRBJ2-7, with a possible D match to TRBD1 (6 bases). The TCR was taken from an adult in good health. The specimen comprised peripheral blood, sampled on day 0 of AZD1222 vaccination. DNA of the CDR3: TGTGCCAGTAGTATAAACAGGGTAGACGAGCAGTACTTC. Its translation: CASSINRVDEQYF.